These T cell receptor beta chains were read from a single sample in a study of T cell responses to AZD1222 COVID-19 vaccine. TCRdb's table, derived via immunoSEQ multiplex PCR, lists solely in-frame clones and lacks some. The table has 50,000 to 65,000 clones, 81% seen once. Here the sequenced sample was peripheral blood, taken 28 days after the second AZD1222 dose. These receptors were taken from an adult who received the AZD1222 COVID-19 vaccine. CDR3s include the opening cysteine and the closing phenylalanine or tryptophan. The order of the fields is CDR3 length, D gene, V gene, J gene, clone size, CDR3 DNA, CDR3 protein. A D gene is named only where the DNA matches it firmly. Not every row has a clone size; where given, it reads once, few, many or a size class.

15,TRBD1,TRBV4-1,TRBJ2-5,NA,TGCGCCAGCAGCCTGGGGACAGCTCCGCAAGAGACCCAGTACTTC,CASSLGTAPQETQYF
13,TRBD1,TRBV6-5,TRBJ1-2,NA,TGTGCCAGCAGTCCGACAGGGGGCGATGGCTACACCTTC,CASSPTGGDGYTF
15,TRBD2,TRBV10-2,TRBJ2-1,NA,TGCGCCAGCAAGGAGGGACTAGCGGGAGACCATGAGCAGTTCTTC,CASKEGLAGDHEQFF
15,NA,TRBV3-1/TRBV3-2,TRBJ2-7,NA,TGTGCCAGCAGCCAAGGACCGGGACTGAGCTACGAGCAGTACTTC,CASSQGPGLSYEQYF
15,TRBD1,TRBV7-9,TRBJ1-6,NA,TGTGCCAGCACCCTAAAGACAGGGGGCAGTTCACCCCTCCACTTT,CASTLKTGGSSPLHF
15,NA,TRBV10-3,TRBJ1-4,NA,TGTGCCATCAGTGAGGAGGGAGCAACTAATGAAAAACTGTTTTTT,CAISEEGATNEKLFF
13,TRBD1,TRBV29-1,TRBJ2-3,NA,TGCAGCGGGGTGGGGACAGGCCGGAGGGCGCAGTATTTT,CSGVGTGRRAQYF
12,NA,TRBV3-1/TRBV3-2,TRBJ2-7,NA,TGTGCCAGCAGCCAAGAAATCTACGAGCAGTACTTC,CASSQEIYEQYF
18,TRBD2,TRBV23-1,TRBJ2-7,NA,TGCGCCAGCAGTCAATCGAAAGGGGAGACTAGCGGATCCTACGAGCAGTACTTC,CASSQSKGETSGSYEQYF
14,NA,TRBV28,TRBJ1-1,once,TGTGCCAGCAGTTTACACTACCTTGGGACTGAAGCTTTCTTT,CASSLHYLGTEAFF
13,NA,TRBV19,TRBJ1-1,NA,TGTGCCAGTAGTATCCTCCGGGGCACTGAAGCTTTCTTT,CASSILRGTEAFF
15,TRBD1,TRBV7-9,TRBJ2-7,NA,TGTGCCAGCAGCTTAGAACAGGGGAGAGTCGACGAGCAGTACTTC,CASSLEQGRVDEQYF
12,NA,TRBV28,TRBJ1-2,NA,TGTGCCAGCAGCTCCGGGGCCTATGGCTACACCTTC,CASSSGAYGYTF
12,NA,TRBV2,TRBJ1-6,NA,TGTGCCAGCAGGGGGCTTAATTCACCCCTCCACTTT,CASRGLNSPLHF
16,TRBD2,TRBV7-2,TRBJ2-7,NA,TGTGCCAGCAGGGGGGGGACCGGGAACGGTGGCCACGAGCAGTACTTC,CASRGGTGNGGHEQYF
15,NA,TRBV5-6,TRBJ1-6,many,TGTGCCAGCAGCTTGTACCAGGGGACTTATTCACCCCTCCACTTT,CASSLYQGTYSPLHF
16,NA,TRBV30,TRBJ2-3,NA,TGTGCCTGGAGTGCCCTTCTAACCACTAGCACAGATACGCAGTATTTT,CAWSALLTTSTDTQYF
14,NA,TRBV5-1,TRBJ1-2,NA,TGCGCCAGCTCCCTGGACGGATCTAACTATGGCTACACCTTC,CASSLDGSNYGYTF
15,NA,TRBV5-1,TRBJ1-3,NA,TGCGCCAGCAGCTTGGTAGGGTACTCTGGAAACACCATATATTTT,CASSLVGYSGNTIYF
15,TRBD1,TRBV4-2,TRBJ2-7,few,TGTGCCAGCAGCCAAGAAGGTCAGGGGGTTGACGAGCAGTACTTC,CASSQEGQGVDEQYF
13,NA,TRBV25-1,TRBJ1-3,NA,TGTGCCAGCAGGGGTAGCCCTGGAAACACCATATATTTT,CASRGSPGNTIYF
16,TRBD2,TRBV11-3,TRBJ2-1,NA,TGTGCCAGCAGCCCCTTGGGTAGCGGGAGTCTCAATGAGCAGTTCTTC,CASSPLGSGSLNEQFF
12,NA,TRBV18,TRBJ2-7,NA,TGTGCCAGCTCACCAAACAACTACGAGCAGTACTTC,CASSPNNYEQYF
14,NA,TRBV6-2/TRBV6-3,TRBJ1-5,NA,TGTGCCAGCAGTTACATAGGGGGTCATCAGCCCCAGCATTTT,CASSYIGGHQPQHF
15,NA,TRBV6-5,TRBJ1-5,NA,TGTGCCAGCAGTTACTCGATTGGGGATAATCAGCCCCAGCATTTT,CASSYSIGDNQPQHF
17,NA,TRBV28,TRBJ2-1,NA,TGTGCCAGCAGTTTAAATCTCCGACCCAGCTCCTACAATGAGCAGTTCTTC,CASSLNLRPSSYNEQFF
14,NA,TRBV24-1,TRBJ2-3,NA,TGTGCCACCAGTGCGAGCTACGGCACAGATACGCAGTATTTT,CATSASYGTDTQYF
14,TRBD2,TRBV5-4,TRBJ2-7,NA,TGTGCCAGCAGCCACGGACTAGCGGGGGGGGAGCAGTACTTC,CASSHGLAGGEQYF
15,TRBD1,TRBV30,TRBJ1-4,NA,TGTGCCTGGAGTGTACGAGGGGGCGCCGGTGAAAAACTGTTTTTT,CAWSVRGGAGEKLFF
15,NA,TRBV2,TRBJ1-5,NA,TGTGCCAGCAAGGGACGTATGTATAGCAATCAGCCCCAGCATTTT,CASKGRMYSNQPQHF
18,TRBD1,TRBV28,TRBJ1-6,NA,TGTGCCAGCAGTTTACCCGGGACAGGAGCTTTCTATAATTCACCCCTCCACTTT,CASSLPGTGAFYNSPLHF
16,TRBD2,TRBV9,TRBJ2-2,NA,TGTGCCAGCAGTCCACTCGGACTAGCGCACACCGGGGAGCTGTTTTTT,CASSPLGLAHTGELFF
13,NA,TRBV18,TRBJ1-1,once,TGTGCCAGCTCACCTCTGATAGCGGATGAAGCTTTCTTT,CASSPLIADEAFF
15,NA,TRBV2,TRBJ1-4,NA,TGTGCCAGCACCCTAGACACCAATTGGAATGAAAAACTGTTTTTT,CASTLDTNWNEKLFF
17,TRBD1,TRBV5-1,TRBJ2-5,NA,TGCGCCAGCAGGCCGGCCGCAGGACAGGGAATCCAAGAGACCCAGTACTTC,CASRPAAGQGIQETQYF
14,NA,TRBV27,TRBJ2-5,NA,TGTGCCAGCAGCTCCCTAAGGGTCCAAGAGACCCAGTACTTC,CASSSLRVQETQYF
15,NA,TRBV28,TRBJ1-1,NA,TGTGCCAGCAGTTTAGAGCAGGGATTGTGGACTGAAGCTTTCTTT,CASSLEQGLWTEAFF
18,NA,TRBV7-8,TRBJ2-6,NA,TGTGCCAGCAGCTTAAGAACACAGGGTAGCTCTGGGGCCAACGTCCTGACTTTC,CASSLRTQGSSGANVLTF
14,TRBD1,TRBV6-4,TRBJ1-1,NA,TGTGCCAGCAGTGACTCTTGGGGACAGGGAGGCGCTTTCTTT,CASSDSWGQGGAFF
14,NA,TRBV6-2/TRBV6-3,TRBJ1-2,NA,TGTGCCAGCAGTTACGAACCGACTGGAGATGGCTACACCTTC,CASSYEPTGDGYTF
14,TRBD2,TRBV5-1,TRBJ2-7,NA,TGCGCCAGCAGCTTGGGGGACTACACCTACGAGCAGTACTTC,CASSLGDYTYEQYF
12,NA,TRBV30,TRBJ1-2,NA,TGTGCCTGGAGTGGCCGCTTGAATGGCTACACCTTC,CAWSGRLNGYTF
15,TRBD1,TRBV19,TRBJ2-7,NA,TGTGCCAGTAGTACCAGGCGCAGGGGGCGCTTCGGGCAGTACTTC,CASSTRRRGRFGQYF
19,TRBD2,TRBV7-7,TRBJ2-1,NA,TGTGCTAGCAGCTTAAGGGTTAGCGGGAGGGCGCAAGCCGGCAATGAGCAGTTCTTC,CASSLRVSGRAQAGNEQFF
15,TRBD1,TRBV3-1/TRBV3-2,TRBJ1-6,NA,TGTGCCAGCAGCCAAGGCGGGACAGGGGATTCACCCCTCCACTTT,CASSQGGTGDSPLHF
14,TRBD2,TRBV9,TRBJ2-7,NA,TGTGCCAGCAGCGTAAATAGCGGGGGAGGCGAGCAGTACTTC,CASSVNSGGGEQYF
18,NA,TRBV6-2/TRBV6-3,TRBJ2-5,NA,TGTGCCAGCAGTCCCGGCACTAGTTCTTACTCGGTGAGGGAGACCCAGTACTTC,CASSPGTSSYSVRETQYF
17,TRBD1,TRBV29-1,TRBJ2-2,NA,TGCAGCGTCGAAGGGGTGGAGGACAGGGGGCTTACCGGGGAGCTGTTTTTT,CSVEGVEDRGLTGELFF
15,NA,TRBV19,TRBJ1-3,once,TGTGCCAGTAAGGGTGGCAGACTCTCTGGAAACACCATATATTTT,CASKGGRLSGNTIYF
16,TRBD1,TRBV7-6,TRBJ2-1,NA,TGTGCCAGCAGCTCACAGGGGGCGAGGTCCTCGGATGAGCAGTTCTTC,CASSSQGARSSDEQFF
12,NA,TRBV12-3/TRBV12-4,TRBJ1-2,NA,TGTGCCAGCAGCCGAGACACCTATGGCTACACCTTC,CASSRDTYGYTF